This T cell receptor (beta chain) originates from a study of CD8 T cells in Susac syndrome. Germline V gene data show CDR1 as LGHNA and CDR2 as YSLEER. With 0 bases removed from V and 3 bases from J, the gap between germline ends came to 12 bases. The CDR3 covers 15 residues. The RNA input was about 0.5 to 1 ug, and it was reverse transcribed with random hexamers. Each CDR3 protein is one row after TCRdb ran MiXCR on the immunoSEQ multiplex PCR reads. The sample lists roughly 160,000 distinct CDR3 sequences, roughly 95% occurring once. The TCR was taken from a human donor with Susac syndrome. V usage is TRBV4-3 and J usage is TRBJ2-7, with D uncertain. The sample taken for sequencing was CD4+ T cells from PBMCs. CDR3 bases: TGCGCCAGCAGCCAAGAGAGTTCAGATTACTACGAGCAGTACTTC. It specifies CASSQESSDYYEQYF.